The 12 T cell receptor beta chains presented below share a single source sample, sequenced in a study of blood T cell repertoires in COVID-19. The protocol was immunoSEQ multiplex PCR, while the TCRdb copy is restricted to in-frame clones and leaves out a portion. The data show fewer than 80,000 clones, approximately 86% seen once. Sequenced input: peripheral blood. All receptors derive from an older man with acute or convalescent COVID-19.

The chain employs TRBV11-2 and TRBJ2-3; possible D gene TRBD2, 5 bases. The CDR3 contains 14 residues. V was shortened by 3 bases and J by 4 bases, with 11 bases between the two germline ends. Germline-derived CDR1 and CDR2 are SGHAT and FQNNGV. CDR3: CASSLVGSADTQYF. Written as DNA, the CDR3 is TGTGCCAGCAGCTTGGTTGGGAGCGCAGATACGCAGTATTTT. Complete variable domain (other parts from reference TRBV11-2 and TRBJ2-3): EAGVAQSPRYKIIEKRQSVAFWCNPISGHATLYWYQQILGQGPKLLIQFQNNGVVDDSQLPKDRFSAERLKGVDSTLKIQPAKLEDSAVYLCASSLVGSADTQYFGPGTRLTVL.

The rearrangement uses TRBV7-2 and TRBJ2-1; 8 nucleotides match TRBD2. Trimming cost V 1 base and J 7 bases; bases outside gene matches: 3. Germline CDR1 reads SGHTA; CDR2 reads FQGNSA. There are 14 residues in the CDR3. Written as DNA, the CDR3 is TGTGCCAGCAGCTTAGGACTAGCGAGGAATGAGCAGTTCTTC. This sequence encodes CASSLGLARNEQFF.

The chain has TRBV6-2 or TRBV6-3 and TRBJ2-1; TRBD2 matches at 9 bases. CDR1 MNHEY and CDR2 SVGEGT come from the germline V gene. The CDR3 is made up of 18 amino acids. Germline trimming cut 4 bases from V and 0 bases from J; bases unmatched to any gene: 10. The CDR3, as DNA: TGTGCCAGCAGTTCCCTAAGCGGGAGGACCCGCTCCTACAATGAGCAGTTCTTC. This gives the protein CASSSLSGRTRSYNEQFF.

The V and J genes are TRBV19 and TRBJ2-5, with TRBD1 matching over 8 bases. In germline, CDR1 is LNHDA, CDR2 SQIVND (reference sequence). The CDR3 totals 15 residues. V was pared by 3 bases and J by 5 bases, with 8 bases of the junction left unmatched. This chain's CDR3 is CASSIQGTGGETQYF. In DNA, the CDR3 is TGTGCCAGTAGTATCCAAGGGACAGGCGGGGAGACCCAGTACTTC.

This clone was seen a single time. CDR3 sequence reads: CARSLFGEELFF. The CDR3 nucleotides are TGTGCCAGAAGCTTGTTCGGGGAGGAGCTGTTTTTT. The genes are TRBV5-3 and TRBJ2-2; D is possibly TRBD2 (5 bases). TRBV5-3 counts as an open reading frame of uncertain function. The CDR3 is 12 amino acids. V was cut by 1 base and J by 10 bases, with 8 bases left in between.

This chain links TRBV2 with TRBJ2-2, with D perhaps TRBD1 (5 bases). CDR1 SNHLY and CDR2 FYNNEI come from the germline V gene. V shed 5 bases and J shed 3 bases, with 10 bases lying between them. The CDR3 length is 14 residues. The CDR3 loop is CASSTDRDTGELFF. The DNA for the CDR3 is TGTGCCAGCAGTACAGACAGAGACACCGGGGAGCTGTTTTTT.

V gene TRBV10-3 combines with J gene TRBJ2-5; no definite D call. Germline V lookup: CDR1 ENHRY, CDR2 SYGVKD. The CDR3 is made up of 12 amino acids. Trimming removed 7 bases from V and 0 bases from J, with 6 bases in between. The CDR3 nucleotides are TGTGCCATCACCGACAACCAAGAGACCCAGTACTTC. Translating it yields CAITDNQETQYF.

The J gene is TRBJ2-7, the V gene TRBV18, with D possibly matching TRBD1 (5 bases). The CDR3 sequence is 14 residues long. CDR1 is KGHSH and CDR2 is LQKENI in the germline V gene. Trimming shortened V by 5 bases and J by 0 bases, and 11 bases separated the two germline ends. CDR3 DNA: TGTGCCAGCTCAATACGACAGTACTCCTACGAGCAGTACTTC. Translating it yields CASSIRQYSYEQYF.

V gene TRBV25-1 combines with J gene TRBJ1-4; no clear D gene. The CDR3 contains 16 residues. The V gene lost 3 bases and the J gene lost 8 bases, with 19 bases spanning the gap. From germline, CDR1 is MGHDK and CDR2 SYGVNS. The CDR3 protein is CASSDTLRLEAEKLFF. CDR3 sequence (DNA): TGTGCCAGCAGTGACACGCTTAGGTTAGAGGCCGAAAAACTGTTTTTT.

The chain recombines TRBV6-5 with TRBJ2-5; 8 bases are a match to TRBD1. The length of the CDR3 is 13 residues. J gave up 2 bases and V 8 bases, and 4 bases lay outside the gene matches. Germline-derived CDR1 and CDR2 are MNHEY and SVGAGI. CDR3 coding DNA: TGTGCCAGCGTTAACAGGGGGCAAGAGACCCAGTACTTC. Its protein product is CASVNRGQETQYF.

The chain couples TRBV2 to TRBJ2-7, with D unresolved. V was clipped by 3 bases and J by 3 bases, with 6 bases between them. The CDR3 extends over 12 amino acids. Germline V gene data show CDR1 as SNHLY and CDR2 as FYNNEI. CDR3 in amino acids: CASSEASYEQYF. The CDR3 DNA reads TGTGCCAGCAGTGAGGCTAGCTACGAGCAGTACTTC. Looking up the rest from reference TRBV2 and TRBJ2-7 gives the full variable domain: EPEVTQTPSHQVTQMGQEVILRCVPISNHLYFYWYRQILGQKVEFLVSFYNNEISEKSEIFDDQFSVERPDGSNFTLKIRSTKLEDSAMYFCASSEASYEQYFGPGTRLTVT.

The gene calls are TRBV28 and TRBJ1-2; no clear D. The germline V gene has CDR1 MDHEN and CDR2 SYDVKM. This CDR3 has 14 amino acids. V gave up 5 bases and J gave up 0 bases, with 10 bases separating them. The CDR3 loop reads CASSVSHTNYGYTF. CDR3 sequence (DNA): TGTGCCAGCAGTGTCAGTCATACTAACTATGGCTACACCTTC.